The clone carrying this T cell receptor beta chain was observed at least ten times. Its antigen remains unknown. Germline trimming cut 4 bases from V and 7 bases from J; bases unmatched to any gene: 8. The V gene's germline CDR1 is SGHRS and CDR2 YFSETQ. There are 15 residues in the CDR3. Peripheral blood from each donor was collected in a volume of 9.5 to 10 milliliters. The entry originates in a study of blood T cells in healthy people across ages. General study points: Age showed a roughly linear inverse relationship with TCR beta diversity per million T cells.

A second about 7 to 11 cycle PCR used barcoded and J-beta primers. A 12-random-nucleotide template-switch adaptor tagged each cDNA molecule. TCRdb independently ran MiXCR on the 5' RACE reads; one entry per CDR3 protein. Among more than 800,000 distinct CDR3 sequences, around 26% were seen once, and the ten largest hold approximately 15%. This sequence originates from a woman older than 75 in good health. The material sequenced was blood. The chain joins TRBV5-1 to TRBJ2-5; TRBD2 agrees at 12 bases. The CDR3 reads CASSPTSGGLGTQYF. CDR3 coding DNA: TGCGCCAGCAGCCCCACTAGCGGGGGGCTCGGGACCCAGTACTTC.